This T cell receptor beta chain is from a study of T-cell memory formation after mild COVID-19. Whole-study findings and limits: Memory from before infection featured some responding clones, which suggests cross-reactive memory joined.

TCRdb re-called the 5' RACE reads through MiXCR, storing one row per CDR3 protein. Among 50,000 or so distinct CDR3 sequences listed, 28% were seen once. A note on this clonotype: The antigen remains unidentified.

Germline V gene lookup returns CDR1 MGHRA and CDR2 YSYEKL. The CDR3 runs to 15 residues. V was pared by 3 bases and J by 5 bases, with 16 bases between. The TCR was taken from a man in his late teens or twenties who had mild COVID-19 (a few samples of this study predate the infection). Cell type and time point are not known. The J gene is TRBJ1-1, the V gene TRBV4-1; maybe TRBD1 (5 bases). Sequencing used PBMCs or a T cell subset sorted from them (not recorded which). CDR3 in DNA: TGCGCCAGCAGCCACTTAATTCAGGGTGAGACTGAAGCTTTCTTT. Protein: CASSHLIQGETEAFF.